One and the same sample provided the 30 T cell receptor beta chains below, sequenced in a study of blood T cell repertoires in COVID-19. Some clones are missing from TCRdb's copy, which holds only in-frame ones; the method was immunoSEQ multiplex PCR. The sample records almost 400,000 clones, about nine tenths being singletons. The sample comprised PBMCs or T cells enriched from blood (not recorded which). The source of these receptors is a woman aged 25-40 years who had recovered from COVID-19.

V and J are TRBV6-6 and TRBJ2-7; D uncertain. Trimming removed 3 bases at V and 2 bases at J, with 8 bases between. Germline loops: CDR1 MNHNY, CDR2 SVGAGI (reference sequence). The CDR3 is 13 residues long. This CDR3 reads CASSYRTTYEQYF. As DNA, the CDR3 is TGTGCCAGCAGTTATCGCACTACCTACGAGCAGTACTTC.

The V call is TRBV3-1 (or the pseudogene TRBV3-2), the J call TRBJ1-2; the match to TRBD1 covers 8 bases. V lost 5 bases and J lost 7; bases outside the gene matches: 6. The CDR3 spans 13 residues. Germline V gene data show CDR1 as LGHDT and CDR2 as YNNKEL (reference sequence). The CDR3: CASSARTGSGYTF. The DNA of the CDR3 is TGTGCCAGCAGCGCTCGGACAGGGAGTGGCTACACCTTC.

The rearrangement uses TRBV5-4 and TRBJ2-1; D remains unclear. Germline assignment: CDR1 SGHNT and CDR2 YYREEE (reference sequence). V lost 2 bases, J lost 2 bases, and 8 bases lay in between. There are 14 residues in the CDR3. CDR3 loop: CASSLDRTYNEQFF. The CDR3, as DNA: TGTGCCAGCAGCTTAGATAGAACCTACAATGAGCAGTTCTTC.

The chain links TRBV4-1 to TRBJ1-1; D not certain. The CDR3 contains 13 residues. The germline V gene has CDR1 MGHRA and CDR2 YSYEKL. V lost 1 base to trimming and J lost 12 bases, with 15 bases between them. The CDR3: CASSQGPGVWTFF. The CDR3 bases are TGCGCCAGCAGCCAAGGCCCGGGAGTATGGACTTTCTTT.

The rearrangement uses TRBV5-1 and TRBJ2-7; D perhaps matches TRBD2 (10 bases). CDR1 and CDR2 from the germline V gene are SGHRS and YFSETQ. V dropped 2 bases and J dropped 4 bases, with 31 bases sitting between them. This CDR3 comprises 20 residues. In nucleotides, the CDR3 is TGCGCCAGCAGCTTTACAGGGGGCGCTTTTTCTAGCGGGAGAAAATACGAGCAGTACTTC. Protein: CASSFTGGAFSSGRKYEQYF. The variable domain in full, with the rest retrieved from reference TRBV5-1 and TRBJ2-7, is KAGVTQTPRYLIKTRGQQVTLSCSPISGHRSVSWYQQTPGQGLQFLFEYFSETQRNKGNFPGRFSGRQFSNSRSEMNVSTLELGDSALYLCASSFTGGAFSSGRKYEQYFGPGTRLTVT.

The chain has TRBV18 and TRBJ1-5, with TRBD1 identical over 7 bases. There are 16 residues in the CDR3. V lost 0 bases, J lost 0 bases, and 2 bases stayed unmatched. The germline V gene has CDR1 KGHSH and CDR2 LQKENI. CDR3 in amino acids: CASSPPGQHSNQPQHF. The CDR3 nucleotides read TGTGCCAGCTCACCACCGGGACAGCATAGCAATCAGCCCCAGCATTTT.

The CDR3 region is CASSLGPSGGGYTQYF. For the CDR3, the DNA is TGTGCCAGCAGCTTAGGTCCTAGCGGGGGTGGGTATACGCAGTATTTT. The J gene is TRBJ2-3, the V gene TRBV7-2, with 10 bases identical to TRBD2. V shed 1 base, J shed 7 bases, and the junction held 8 bases outside the gene matches. Germline V CDR1 and CDR2: SGHTA, FQGNSA. The CDR3 covers 16 residues.

J is TRBJ1-2 and V is TRBV2; TRBD1 matches at 7 bases. V lost 4 bases to trimming and J lost 2 bases; unmatched junction nucleotides: 1. The germline V gene encodes CDR1 SNHLY and CDR2 FYNNEI. This CDR3 has 13 residues. This CDR3 reads CASSGGQNYGYTF. CDR3 nucleotides: TGTGCCAGCAGTGGGGGACAGAACTATGGCTACACCTTC.

This chain links TRBV6-5 with TRBJ1-6; 7 nucleotides agree with TRBD1. Germline CDR1 reads MNHEY; CDR2 reads SVGAGI. V shed 5 bases, J shed 8 bases, and the junction held 9 bases outside the gene matches. The CDR3 is 15 residues long. The CDR3 sequence: CASSTTGTEDSPLHF. In nucleotides, the CDR3 is TGTGCCAGCAGTACGACAGGGACAGAGGATTCACCCCTCCACTTT.

This clone was recorded only once. The chain links TRBV27 to TRBJ2-7; a weak D match, TRBD1 (6 bases). This CDR3 region has 15 residues. CDR1 and CDR2 from the germline V gene are MNHEY and SMNVEV (reference sequence). The V end lost 5 bases, the J end lost 5 bases, and 19 bases lay between the germline ends. The CDR3 here is CASSPKTGLDDEQYF. The CDR3 DNA follows: TGTGCCAGCAGTCCCAAGACAGGACTGGACGACGAGCAGTACTTC.

The gene calls are TRBV6-5 and TRBJ1-1; possible D gene TRBD1, 5 bases. This CDR3 comprises 12 residues. The V gene's germline CDR1 is MNHEY and CDR2 SVGAGI. V lost 8 bases and J lost 7, with 14 bases in between. The CDR3 DNA sequence: TGTGCCAGCCGGACGGGGGATGGTGAAGCTTTCTTT. Its translation: CASRTGDGEAFF.

This clone was seen a single time. The J gene is TRBJ1-3, the V gene TRBV30; a weak D match, TRBD1 (5 bases). The CDR3 runs 16 residues. V gave up 1 base and J gave up 3 bases, with 16 bases separating them. Looked up from germline, CDR1 is GTSNPN and CDR2 is SVGIG (reference sequence). CDR3 sequence (DNA): TGTGCCTGGAGTGGCGGGACCCGTGATTATGGAAACACCATATATTTT. Translating it yields CAWSGGTRDYGNTIYF.

This chain links TRBV30 with TRBJ2-1; D uncertain. Trimming took off 0 bases at V and 6 bases at J, with 3 bases between the two ends. CDR3 size: 11 residues. Germline CDR1 is GTSNPN and CDR2 is SVGIG (reference sequence). CDR3 sequence reads: CAWSVLNEQFF. The CDR3 DNA reads TGTGCCTGGAGTGTTCTCAATGAGCAGTTCTTC.

The chain carries TRBV30 and TRBJ1-4; unclear D gene. The V end was cut by 0 bases, the J end by 7 bases, with 12 bases between. Germline-derived CDR1 and CDR2 are GTSNPN and SVGIG (reference sequence). This CDR3 comprises 14 residues. This chain's CDR3 is CAWSVRSVSEKLFF. The CDR3 DNA follows: TGTGCCTGGAGTGTGAGGTCCGTAAGTGAAAAACTGTTTTTT.

This chain connects TRBV10-3 to TRBJ2-1; a possible D gene is TRBD2 (5 bases). This CDR3 comprises 17 residues. CDR1 and CDR2 from the germline V gene are ENHRY and SYGVKD. V was pared by 3 bases and J by 0 bases, with 15 bases between. The CDR3 DNA is TGTGCCATCAGTGATTTTGGCGGTAGCGACTCCTACAATGAGCAGTTCTTC. Its translation: CAISDFGGSDSYNEQFF.

The J gene is TRBJ2-5, the V gene TRBV6-2 or TRBV6-3; a weak D match, TRBD2 (5 bases). This CDR3 has 15 residues. V was shortened by 4 bases and J by 2 bases, with 14 bases between the two germline ends. Germline V CDR1 and CDR2: MNHEY, SVGEGT. The CDR3 DNA is TGTGCCAGCAGTTGGTCGGGAAGCCTGCAAGAGACCCAGTACTTC. The encoded protein is CASSWSGSLQETQYF.

The chain uses TRBV7-2 and TRBJ1-3; 7 nucleotides line up with TRBD1. In germline, CDR1 is SGHTA, CDR2 FQGNSA. This CDR3 contains 17 residues. V lost 3 bases to trimming and J lost 0 bases; unmatched junction nucleotides: 8. DNA of the CDR3: TGTGCCAGCAGCTTGCAACAGGGGCCTAACTCTGGAAACACCATATATTTT. Translated, it gives CASSLQQGPNSGNTIYF. Drawing the rest from reference TRBV7-2 and TRBJ1-3, the complete variable domain is GAGVSQSPSNKVTEKGKDVELRCDPISGHTALYWYRQSLGQGLEFLIYFQGNSAPDKSGLPSDRFSAERTGGSVSTLTIQRTQQEDSAVYLCASSLQQGPNSGNTIYFGEGSWLTVV.

This clone was seen only once. This sequence joins TRBV19 and TRBJ2-1, with 12 bases identical to TRBD2. V lost 9 bases, J lost 10 bases, and 10 bases stayed unmatched. CDR1 and CDR2 (germline): LNHDA, SQIVND (reference sequence). The CDR3 length is 14 residues. CDR3 amino acids: CASSLAGGPLEQFF. The CDR3 DNA reads as TGTGCCAGCAGTCTAGCGGGGGGGCCGTTGGAGCAGTTCTTC.

V and J are TRBV10-2 and TRBJ2-5; 7 nucleotides agree with TRBD2. The CDR3 length is 13 residues. Germline CDR1 is WSHSY and CDR2 is SAAADI. The trim removed 6 bases at V and 5 bases at J, leaving 6 bases unmatched. This CDR3 is CASRGGRGETQYF. The CDR3 bases are TGCGCCAGCAGAGGCGGGAGAGGGGAGACCCAGTACTTC.

This chain links TRBV30 with TRBJ1-5; no definite D call. Germline assignment: CDR1 GTSNPN and CDR2 SVGIG (reference sequence). This CDR3 has 13 amino acids. Deletions cut 3 bases from V and 5 bases from J, with 11 bases between. The CDR3 DNA is TGTGCCTGGAGCTCAGGTGCCCATCAGCCCCAGCATTTT. The encoded protein is CAWSSGAHQPQHF.

Comment on this clone: This sample also contains other DNA sequences that code for the same CDR3. The rearrangement joins TRBV7-3 to TRBJ2-3, with D perhaps TRBD2 (6 bases). V lost 2 bases, J lost 3 bases, and 9 bases lay in between. CDR1 and CDR2 from the germline V gene are SGHTA and FQGTGA. The CDR3 is made up of 14 amino acids. The CDR3 loop reads CASSLLGGTDTQYF. CDR3 in DNA: TGTGCCAGCAGCTTATTGGGGGGAACAGATACGCAGTATTTT.

In the case of this clone: Within the sample, other DNA sequences also encode this same CDR3. The chain recombines TRBV5-1 with TRBJ2-1, with TRBD1 matching 7 bases. The CDR3 length is 15 residues. V shed 0 bases, J shed 2 bases, and the junction held 2 bases outside the gene matches. CDR1 and CDR2 from the germline V gene are SGHRS and YFSETQ. CDR3 protein: CASSLVGTAYNEQFF. The CDR3 region has the DNA TGCGCCAGCAGCTTGGTGGGGACAGCCTACAATGAGCAGTTCTTC. The complete variable domain, with remaining parts taken from reference TRBV5-1 and TRBJ2-1, reads KAGVTQTPRYLIKTRGQQVTLSCSPISGHRSVSWYQQTPGQGLQFLFEYFSETQRNKGNFPGRFSGRQFSNSRSEMNVSTLELGDSALYLCASSLVGTAYNEQFFGPGTRLTVL.

The rearrangement uses TRBV9 and TRBJ2-1, with 7 nucleotides matching TRBD2. CDR3 length: 16 residues. CDR1 and CDR2 (germline): SGDLS, YYNGEE. V shed 0 bases, J shed 2 bases, and the junction held 5 bases outside the gene matches. CDR3 region: CASSVGGLLTYNEQFF. The CDR3 DNA follows: TGTGCCAGCAGCGTAGGGGGACTACTTACCTACAATGAGCAGTTCTTC.

This chain joins TRBV10-3 and TRBJ2-3; 7 positions match TRBD1. The junction had 5 bases not matched to a gene; V was cut back by 5 bases and J by 3 bases. The CDR3 is 14 amino acids. Germline-derived CDR1 and CDR2 are ENHRY and SYGVKD. CDR3 nucleotides: TGTGCCATCAGTCGGACAGGTCTTACAGATACGCAGTATTTT. Translation: CAISRTGLTDTQYF.

CDR3 sequence reads: CASILSYDRNTEAFF. The CDR3, as DNA: TGTGCCAGCATCTTAAGTTACGACAGAAACACTGAAGCTTTCTTT. This sequence joins TRBV27 and TRBJ1-1; a possible D gene is TRBD1 (5 bases). V was pared by 7 bases and J by 2 bases, with 17 bases between. The CDR3 loop spans 15 amino acids. The V gene's germline CDR1 is MNHEY and CDR2 SMNVEV (reference sequence).

The chain has TRBV27 and TRBJ2-1, with 12 bases matching TRBD2. This CDR3 is 15 amino acids long. CDR1 and CDR2 (germline): MNHEY, SMNVEV (reference sequence). The ends lost 5 bases at V and 9 bases at J; junction bases unmatched: 8. CDR3: CASSDPSGGASEQFF. The CDR3 coding sequence is TGTGCCAGCAGTGACCCTAGCGGGGGGGCATCTGAGCAGTTCTTC.

This chain uses TRBV6-2 or TRBV6-3 with TRBJ2-2; D gene ambiguous. The CDR3 runs to 13 residues. Deletions cut 0 bases from V and 9 bases from J, with 8 bases between. The germline V gene has CDR1 MNHEY and CDR2 SVGEGT. This chain's CDR3 is CASSYSAARELFF. CDR3 nucleotide sequence: TGTGCCAGCAGTTACTCTGCGGCCCGGGAGCTGTTTTTT.

The chain combines TRBV7-2 with TRBJ1-6, with 7 bases fitting TRBD1. This CDR3 spans 19 amino acids. The trim removed 1 base at V and 0 bases at J, leaving 9 bases unmatched. From germline, CDR1 is SGHTA and CDR2 FQGNSA. The CDR3 DNA reads TGTGCCAGCAGCTTAGATCCCTCTCGACAGGGCTCCTATAATTCACCCCTCCACTTT. Translation gives CASSLDPSRQGSYNSPLHF.

The CDR3 DNA is TGCAGCGTTGACGTGGCAGGGGGGAACACCGGGGAGCTGTTTTTT. Protein: CSVDVAGGNTGELFF. This rearrangement joins TRBV29-1 to TRBJ2-2, with TRBD1 matching over 7 bases. The junction had 5 bases not matched to a gene; V was cut back by 3 bases and J by 1 base. Germline V CDR1 and CDR2: SQVTM, ANQGSEA. This CDR3 has 15 residues.

The genes are TRBV7-2 and TRBJ1-4; no definite D call. This CDR3 is 15 amino acids long. V was clipped by 0 bases and J by 5 bases, with 10 bases between them. The germline V gene has CDR1 SGHTA and CDR2 FQGNSA. In nucleotides, the CDR3 is TGTGCCAGCAGCTTAGCGCGCGGGAAAAATGAAAAACTGTTTTTT. It encodes CASSLARGKNEKLFF.